Listed here are 15 T cell receptor beta chains from one sample, sequenced in a study of blood T cell repertoires in COVID-19. Measured with immunoSEQ multiplex PCR; TCRdb has only the in-frame clones, and not every one. The data hold about 260,000 clones, with about 87% observed a single time. Source material: peripheral blood. All receptors derive from a woman aged 70 to 79 with COVID-19, enrolled during active disease.

CDR3 amino acids: CASSLGTVIGANEQFF. CDR3 sequence (DNA): TGCGCCAGCAGCTTGGGTACGGTGATAGGGGCCAATGAGCAGTTCTTC. The chain links TRBV5-1 to TRBJ2-1; possible D gene TRBD1, 5 bases. Deletions cut 0 bases from V and 6 bases from J, with 16 bases between. The CDR3 sequence is 16 residues long. Germline lookup yields CDR1 SGHRS and CDR2 YFSETQ.

The rearrangement joins TRBV20-1 to TRBJ1-2; maybe TRBD1 (5 bases). Trimming took 3 bases from V and 5 from J, leaving 10 bases between them. Germline lookup yields CDR1 DFQATT and CDR2 SNEGSKA (reference sequence). This CDR3 comprises 12 residues. The CDR3 is CSASRRGYGYTF. The DNA for the CDR3 is TGCAGTGCTAGTAGGAGGGGATATGGCTACACCTTC.

The genes are TRBV5-4 and TRBJ1-5, with D possibly being TRBD1 (5 bases). The ends were cut back, 0 bases at V and 3 bases at J, with 10 bases in the middle. The CDR3 is made up of 15 amino acids. Germline-derived CDR1 and CDR2 are SGHNT and YYREEE (reference sequence). The CDR3 DNA sequence: TGTGCCAGCAGCTTGGGGGCAGGGATCAATCAGCCCCAGCATTTT. It yields the protein CASSLGAGINQPQHF.

This clone was observed a single time. The CDR3 DNA reads as TGTGCCAGCAGCTTAGATGGAGCCGGGGGCACCGGGGAGCTGTTTTTT. Translated, it gives CASSLDGAGGTGELFF. The gene calls are TRBV11-3 and TRBJ2-2; D may be TRBD2 (6 bases). The V gene's germline CDR1 is SGHNT and CDR2 YENEEA. Trimming took 0 bases from V and 4 from J, leaving 12 bases between them. This CDR3 has 16 amino acids.

This clone was picked up a small number of times. The chain is built from TRBV5-1 and TRBJ2-7, with 7 bases aligning to TRBD1. The V gene's germline CDR1 is SGHRS and CDR2 YFSETQ. There are 15 residues in the CDR3. V lost 2 bases to trimming and J lost 7 bases; unmatched junction nucleotides: 12. CDR3 sequence reads: CASSFDRDGVREQYF. The CDR3 DNA sequence: TGCGCCAGCAGCTTCGACAGGGACGGCGTGCGAGAGCAGTACTTC.

Only a few counts were recorded for this clone. This chain joins TRBV28 and TRBJ1-5, with a possible D match to TRBD1 (6 bases). Trimming took off 6 bases at V and 0 bases at J, with 15 bases between the two ends. Germline V lookup: CDR1 MDHEN, CDR2 SYDVKM. The CDR3 length is 16 residues. The CDR3: CASRTYREGSNQPQHF. DNA for the CDR3: TGTGCCAGCAGGACTTACAGGGAGGGTAGCAATCAGCCCCAGCATTTT.

V gene TRBV7-6 combines with J gene TRBJ2-7; TRBD2 matches at 8 bases. The CDR3 sequence is 16 residues long. V shed 6 bases and J 7 bases; nucleotides not matched to a gene: 17. CDR1 SGHVS and CDR2 FNYEAQ come from the germline V gene. CDR3 nucleotides: TGTGCCAGCAGTCAAACGGCAGGGGCGGGAGGAAAAGAGCAGTACTTC. This encodes CASSQTAGAGGKEQYF. Based on the CDR3 plus reference TRBV7-6 and TRBJ2-7, the full variable domain is GAGVSQSPRYKVTKRGQDVALRCDPISGHVSLYWYRQALGQGPEFLTYFNYEAQQDKSGLPNDRFSAERPEGSISTLTIQRTEQRDSAMYRCASSQTAGAGGKEQYFGPGTRLTVT.

The rearrangement links TRBV6-5 to TRBJ1-1; no clear D gene. This CDR3 region has 14 residues. Germline CDR1 MNHEY, CDR2 SVGAGI. V lost 6 bases to trimming and J lost 4 bases, with 15 bases between them. The CDR3 DNA reads as TGTGCCAGCAGACCCGTGGCGGGTGGCACTGAAGCTTTCTTT. As protein: CASRPVAGGTEAFF.

This sequence joins TRBV7-9 and TRBJ2-7; TRBD1 aligns across 8 bases. Trimming cost V 4 bases and J 0 bases; bases outside gene matches: 2. The CDR3 totals 14 residues. Germline loops: CDR1 SEHNR, CDR2 FQNEAQ (reference sequence). DNA for the CDR3: TGTGCCAGCAGCTCCAGGGGGCACTCCTACGAGCAGTACTTC. The encoded protein is CASSSRGHSYEQYF.

J is TRBJ1-5 and V is TRBV6-1; D is ambiguous. In germline, CDR1 is MNHNS, CDR2 SASEGT. The CDR3 totals 15 residues. V gave up 3 bases and J gave up 4 bases, with 13 bases separating them. CDR3 sequence (DNA): TGTGCCAGCAGTGAGTCAAGGCCACTAAATCAGCCCCAGCATTTT. Encoded protein: CASSESRPLNQPQHF.

V and J are TRBV30 and TRBJ2-1, with D perhaps TRBD2 (6 bases). Germline V gene sequence: CDR1 GTSNPN, CDR2 SVGIG (reference sequence). The V and J ends lost 0 bases and 0 bases respectively, with 15 bases between them. CDR3 length equals 17 residues. The CDR3 region is CAWSVFGLASSYNEQFF. The CDR3 DNA sequence: TGTGCCTGGAGTGTATTCGGGCTAGCGAGCTCCTACAATGAGCAGTTCTTC.

This clone was seen a single time. The chain carries TRBV6-5 and TRBJ2-4; 7 nucleotides agree with TRBD1. The CDR3 has 15 residues. V shed 1 base and J 2 bases; nucleotides not matched to a gene: 2. Germline V gene data show CDR1 as MNHEY and CDR2 as SVGAGI. Here the CDR3 DNA reads TGTGCCAGCAGTTACTACAGGGGACCCAAAAACATTCAGTACTTC. This codes for CASSYYRGPKNIQYF.

This sequence joins TRBV4-1 and TRBJ1-4, with D unclear. The CDR3 contains 15 residues. Trimming took off 4 bases at V and 8 bases at J, with 17 bases between the two ends. CDR1 and CDR2 from the germline V gene are MGHRA and YSYEKL. CDR3 sequence: CASSLQRTRGEKLFF. Here the CDR3 DNA reads TGCGCCAGCAGCCTCCAGAGAACTAGAGGGGAAAAACTGTTTTTT.

The V call is TRBV3-1 (or the pseudogene TRBV3-2), the J call TRBJ1-3, with a tentative D call TRBD1 (5 bases). The V gene lost 5 bases and the J gene lost 0 bases, with 8 bases spanning the gap. Germline CDR1 LGHDT, CDR2 YNNKEL (reference sequence). The CDR3 is 14 amino acids. The CDR3 loop reads CASSKGYSGNTIYF. CDR3 DNA sequence: TGTGCCAGCAGCAAGGGGTACTCTGGAAACACCATATATTTT.

The J gene is TRBJ1-6, the V gene TRBV9; D may be TRBD1 (5 bases). Germline values: CDR1 SGDLS, CDR2 YYNGEE. The CDR3 covers 14 residues. V lost 0 bases and J 8 bases, leaving 9 bases between the germline ends. CDR3 region: CASSVEGGDSPLHF. CDR3 DNA: TGTGCCAGCAGCGTAGAGGGAGGGGATTCACCCCTCCACTTT.